The clone carrying this T cell receptor beta chain was recorded a few times. This sample stems from a study of blood T cell repertoires in COVID-19. Study at large: Italy, Spain and the United States were the sources of the convalescent and acute COVID-19 samples. T cells, B-cell-depleted T cells, or PBMCs supplied cDNA or gDNA.

In the original analysis: The assay estimated nucleated cells by amplifying reference gene primers. Only in-frame clones appear in the TCRdb table, and some are missing; sequencing was by immunoSEQ multiplex PCR. V, J and clone size derive from that table, while D and trimming were established from the DNA sequence. The sample includes approximately 50,000 clones, 83% of them seen just once. Sequenced input: peripheral blood. The sequence came from a human donor in a cohort sampled during active COVID-19.

The CDR3 sequence is CASSQTANTEAFF. CDR3 coding DNA: TGCGCCAGCAGCCAAACAGCGAACACTGAAGCTTTCTTT. The chain is built from TRBV4-1 and TRBJ1-1; no reliable D call. Trimming stripped 2 bases from V and 1 base from J, with 5 bases between. Germline CDR1 reads MGHRA; CDR2 reads YSYEKL. This CDR3 has 13 amino acids.